This TCR beta chain was found in a study of T-cell memory formation after mild COVID-19. This clonotype has more than one count but fewer than ten. TCRdb independently ran MiXCR on the 5' RACE reads; one entry per CDR3 protein. The data contain 350,000 to 500,000 distinct CDR3 sequences, around 19% of them seen just once; the ten biggest clones take up 8.4%. The CDR3 sequence is 13 residues long. CDR1 and CDR2 (germline): MNHEY, SMNVEV (reference sequence). The germline V and J ends were trimmed by 3 bases and 8 bases, with 13 bases remaining between them. This clonotype originated in an adult woman who had mild COVID-19 (a few samples of this study predate the infection). Cell type and time point are not known. Sequenced material: PBMCs or a T cell subset sorted from them (not recorded which). This chain uses TRBV27 with TRBJ1-2; a weak D match, TRBD1 (5 bases). This CDR3 reads CASSFQGSSGYTF. For the CDR3, the DNA is TGTGCCAGCAGTTTTCAGGGCTCCTCGGGCTACACCTTC.